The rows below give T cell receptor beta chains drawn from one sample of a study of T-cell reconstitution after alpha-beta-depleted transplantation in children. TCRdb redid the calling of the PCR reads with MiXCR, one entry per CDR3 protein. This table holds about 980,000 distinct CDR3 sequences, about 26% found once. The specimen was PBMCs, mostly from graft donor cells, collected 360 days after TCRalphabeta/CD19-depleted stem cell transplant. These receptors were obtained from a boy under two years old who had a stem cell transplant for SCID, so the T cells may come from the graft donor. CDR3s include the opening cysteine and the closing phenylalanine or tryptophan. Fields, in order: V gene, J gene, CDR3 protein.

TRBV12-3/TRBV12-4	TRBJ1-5	CASRLSGTFPTQPQHF
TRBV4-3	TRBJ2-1	CASSQRQGRGSYNEQFF
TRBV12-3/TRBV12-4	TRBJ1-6	CASSLEAAALGNSPLHF
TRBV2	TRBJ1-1	CASGRGDTEAFF
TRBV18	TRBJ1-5	CASPLGRANQNQPQHF
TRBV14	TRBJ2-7	CASSHHSGKGLFSISEQYF
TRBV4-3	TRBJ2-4	CASSQGTGWGWNIQYF
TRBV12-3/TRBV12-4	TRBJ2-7	CASSSSGLAAYEQYF
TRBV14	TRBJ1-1	CASSQWVNTEAFF
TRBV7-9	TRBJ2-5	CASSYSLLANQETQYF
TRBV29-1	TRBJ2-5	CSTRERGRETQYF
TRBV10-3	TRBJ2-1	CAISRDRAIGNEQFF
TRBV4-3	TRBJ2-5	CASSQDVNGGETQYF
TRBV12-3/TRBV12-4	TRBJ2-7	CASGPQAGQGSYEQYF
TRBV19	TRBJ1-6	CASTNGNSPLHF
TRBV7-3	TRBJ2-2	CASSSARQGGSGELFF
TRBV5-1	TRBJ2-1	CASSPVGYHNEQFF